Shown below are 20 T cell receptor beta chains from a single sample sequenced in a study of preoperative IRX-2 immunotherapy in early breast cancer. Libraries were prepared by immunoSEQ multiplex PCR; TCRdb keeps only in-frame clonotypes and omits some of them. The sample has around 34,000 clones; 90% to 95% are singletons. As for treatment: preoperative locoregional IRX-2 cytokine immunotherapy. This specimen was acquired from a patient treated with IRX-2 immunotherapy. The source of these receptors is a human donor with breast cancer.

The chain uses TRBV19 and TRBJ1-5; D is uncertain. The CDR3 sequence is 17 residues long. With 1 base removed from V and 3 bases from J, the gap between germline ends came to 16 bases. Germline V gives CDR1 LNHDA, CDR2 SQIVND (reference sequence). CDR3 bases: TGTGCCAGTAGTATAGTAGGGAGGAGGGCCCTCAATCAGCCCCAGCATTTT. Its translation: CASSIVGRRALNQPQHF.

V gene TRBV5-1 combines with J gene TRBJ2-1; 13 nucleotides line up with TRBD2. In germline, CDR1 is SGHRS, CDR2 YFSETQ. The CDR3 contains 15 residues. The V and J ends lost 2 bases and 8 bases, in that order; junction bases with no gene match: 4. The CDR3 DNA reads TGCGCCAGCAGCTTAACTAGCGGGAGGGGTCATGAGCAGTTCTTC. It codes for CASSLTSGRGHEQFF.

The chain recombines TRBV28 with TRBJ2-6, with D tentatively TRBD2 (5 bases). V was pared by 8 bases and J by 0 bases, with 11 bases between. Germline V gives CDR1 MDHEN, CDR2 SYDVKM. The CDR3 is 15 residues long. CDR3: CASREGSSGANVLTF. The DNA of the CDR3 is TGTGCCAGCCGAGAGGGAAGCTCTGGGGCCAACGTCCTGACTTTC.

The chain combines TRBV6-4 with TRBJ2-3; no clear D gene. The V end lost 4 bases, the J end lost 0 bases, and 11 bases lay between the germline ends. CDR1 is MRHNA, CDR2 SNTAGT, per germline. This CDR3 is built from 15 residues. This chain's CDR3 is CASSATPGSTDTQYF. CDR3 sequence (DNA): TGTGCCAGCAGTGCGACTCCCGGGAGCACAGATACGCAGTATTTT.

The V gene is TRBV6-1, the J gene TRBJ2-5; 7 nucleotides align to TRBD2. V shed 1 base and J 4 bases; nucleotides not matched to a gene: 15. Per germline, CDR1 MNHNS and CDR2 SASEGT. The CDR3 covers 18 residues. This CDR3 reads CASSEVAGVREGGETQYF. The CDR3 DNA reads as TGTGCCAGCAGTGAAGTTGCGGGAGTGAGGGAGGGAGGAGAGACCCAGTACTTC.

The J gene is TRBJ2-2, the V gene TRBV18; D is undetermined. This CDR3 is 11 amino acids long. Deletions cut 4 bases from V and 7 bases from J, with 4 bases between. CDR1 is KGHSH and CDR2 is LQKENI in the germline V gene. The DNA of the CDR3 is TGTGCCAGCTCACGGCGCGGGGAGCTGTTTTTT. It yields the protein CASSRRGELFF.

This chain joins TRBV7-2 and TRBJ2-7, with D hard to call. The CDR3 runs 13 residues. Trimming pared 5 bases from V and 3 bases from J, leaving 11 bases between. From germline, CDR1 is SGHTA and CDR2 FQGNSA. The CDR3 sequence is CASSPRFNYEQYF. CDR3 DNA: TGTGCCAGCAGCCCCCGATTCAACTACGAGCAGTACTTC. Full variable domain (outside the CDR3, taken from reference TRBV7-2 and TRBJ2-7): GAGVSQSPSNKVTEKGKDVELRCDPISGHTALYWYRQSLGQGLEFLIYFQGNSAPDKSGLPSDRFSAERTGGSVSTLTIQRTQQEDSAVYLCASSPRFNYEQYFGPGTRLTVT.

The chain uses TRBV6-1 and TRBJ2-7; possibly TRBD2 for D (6 bases). Deletions cut 7 bases from V and 3 bases from J, with 16 bases between. The germline V gene encodes CDR1 MNHNS and CDR2 SASEGT. The CDR3 has 14 residues. CDR3 sequence (DNA): TGTGCCAGCAAAAGGGGCGGGGAGAGCTACGAGCAGTACTTC. Translating gives CASKRGGESYEQYF.

The V gene is TRBV9, the J gene TRBJ2-7; TRBD2 agrees at 7 bases. The junction had 15 bases not matched to a gene; V was cut back by 2 bases and J by 7 bases. Germline V lookup: CDR1 SGDLS, CDR2 YYNGEE. The CDR3 spans 16 residues. DNA for the CDR3: TGTGCCAGCAGCGTCGGAATTAGCGGGCTGATGGGGGAGCAGTACTTC. Translating gives CASSVGISGLMGEQYF.

This chain joins TRBV5-1 and TRBJ2-6; no reliable D call. Germline CDR1 SGHRS, CDR2 YFSETQ. The CDR3 spans 17 residues. Between the trimmed V and J ends, which lost 2 bases and 0 bases, there was a span of 12 bases. Here the CDR3 reads CASSLEILSSGANVLTF. For the CDR3, the DNA is TGCGCCAGCAGCTTAGAGATTCTTAGCTCTGGGGCCAACGTCCTGACTTTC.

This clone occurred once. V gene TRBV18 combines with J gene TRBJ2-1; D unclear. V was trimmed by 1 base and J by 6 bases, leaving 7 bases between them. Germline V gene data show CDR1 as KGHSH and CDR2 as LQKENI. The CDR3 length is 13 residues. CDR3 loop: CASSPQFGNEQFF. The CDR3 DNA reads TGTGCCAGCTCACCACAGTTTGGCAATGAGCAGTTCTTC. Full variable domain (remainder filled in from reference TRBV18 and TRBJ2-1): NAGVMQNPRHLVRRRGQEARLRCSPMKGHSHVYWYRQLPEEGLKFMVYLQKENIIDESGMPKERFSAEFPKEGPSILRIQQVVRGDSAAYFCASSPQFGNEQFFGPGTRLTVL.

This chain uses TRBV6-5 with TRBJ1-2; D is perhaps TRBD1 (6 bases). Trimming took off 7 bases at V and 9 bases at J, with 21 bases between the two ends. CDR3 length: 14 amino acids. The germline V gene has CDR1 MNHEY and CDR2 SVGAGI. CDR3 loop: CASIQGRGGGRYTF. The DNA for the CDR3 is TGTGCCAGCATCCAGGGCCGGGGAGGGGGTCGCTACACCTTC.

The chain joins TRBV4-1 to TRBJ1-1, with D perhaps TRBD1 (6 bases). This CDR3 spans 15 amino acids. The ends were cut back, 3 bases at V and 4 bases at J, with 15 bases in the middle. The germline V gene has CDR1 MGHRA and CDR2 YSYEKL. The CDR3 loop reads CASSHERGAGTEAFF. CDR3 coding DNA: TGCGCCAGCAGCCATGAGCGGGGGGCAGGCACTGAAGCTTTCTTT.

The gene calls are TRBV29-1 and TRBJ1-1; 10 bases line up with TRBD1. The CDR3 loop spans 14 amino acids. CDR1 and CDR2 from the germline V gene are SQVTM and ANQGSEA. J gave up 9 bases and V 3 bases, and 10 bases lay outside the gene matches. CDR3 bases: TGCAGCGTTGAGGGACAGGGGTCGGGGCGGAAAGCTTTCTTT. Residues: CSVEGQGSGRKAFF.

V and J are TRBV6-6 and TRBJ1-2; D unclear. CDR3 size: 14 residues. Germline values: CDR1 MNHNY, CDR2 SVGAGI (reference sequence). The V end lost 2 bases, the J end lost 1 base, and 8 bases lay between the germline ends. CDR3 loop: CASSYREYNYGYTF. In DNA form, the CDR3 reads TGTGCCAGCAGTTACAGGGAGTATAACTATGGCTACACCTTC.

This rearrangement joins TRBV18 to TRBJ2-3, with TRBD2 matching over 8 bases. The CDR3 has 15 residues. J lost 0 bases, V lost 5 bases, and 4 bases had no gene match. The germline CDR1 and CDR2 sequences are KGHSH and LQKENI. The CDR3 spells CASSYSGTSTDTQYF. The DNA for the CDR3 is TGTGCCAGCTCATATAGCGGGACTAGCACAGATACGCAGTATTTT.

This sequence joins TRBV19 and TRBJ2-1; D call uncertain. This CDR3 is 11 amino acids long. Trimming took off 7 bases at V and 2 bases at J, with 3 bases between the two ends. Germline CDR1 LNHDA, CDR2 SQIVND (reference sequence). The CDR3 bases are TGTGCCAGTAATACCTACAATGAGCAGTTCTTC. Its translation: CASNTYNEQFF.

This rearrangement joins TRBV29-1 to TRBJ2-5, with TRBD1 matching 8 bases. The V and J ends lost 5 bases and 7 bases, in that order; junction bases with no gene match: 9. CDR3 length: 13 residues. Germline V CDR1 and CDR2: SQVTM, ANQGSEA. The CDR3 DNA sequence: TGCAGCGTTTACGGACAGGGAGTGGGGACCCAGTACTTC. It yields the protein CSVYGQGVGTQYF.

The V call is TRBV10-2, the J call TRBJ1-1; maybe TRBD1 (5 bases). With 3 bases removed from V and 7 bases from J, the gap between germline ends came to 12 bases. The CDR3 runs to 13 residues. Looked up from germline, CDR1 is WSHSY and CDR2 is SAAADI. The CDR3 here is CASSEFATDEAFF. CDR3 coding DNA: TGCGCCAGCAGTGAATTCGCGACAGATGAAGCTTTCTTT.

As regards this clone: A junction boundary mismatches the germline segment, possibly from a read error. This chain uses TRBV11-2 with TRBJ2-7; 8 positions match TRBD1. The CDR3 has 13 residues. Germline values: CDR1 SGHAT, CDR2 FQNNGV. The DNA for the CDR3 is TGTGCCAGCAGCCTAGAGCAGGACAGGGTGCAGTACTTC. The encoded protein is CASSLEQDRVQYF.